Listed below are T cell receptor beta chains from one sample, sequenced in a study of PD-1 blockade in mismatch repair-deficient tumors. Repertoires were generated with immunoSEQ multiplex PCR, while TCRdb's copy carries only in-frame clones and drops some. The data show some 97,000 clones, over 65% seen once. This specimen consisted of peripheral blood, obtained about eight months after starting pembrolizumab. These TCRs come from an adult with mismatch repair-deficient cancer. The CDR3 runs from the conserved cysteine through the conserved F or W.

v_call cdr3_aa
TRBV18 CASSPVQGNSYEQYF
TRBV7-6 CASSLGDRDRGQKQFF
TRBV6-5 CASSTQEDQPQHF
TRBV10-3 CAISEFGRKPSTDTQYF
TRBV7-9 CASSLTGDETQYF
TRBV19 CASRQGAGYNEQFF
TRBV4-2 CASSQEQTSGRAGELFF
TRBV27 CASSRTSVDNEQFF
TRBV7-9 CASSLEVEVRAFF
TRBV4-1 CASSRLLAGGPGNEQFF
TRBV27 CASSLQGAPYEQYF
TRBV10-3 CAISEPTGGETQYF
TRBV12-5 CASAFFGGRSYEQYF
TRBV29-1 CSARGDPERLSGNTIYF
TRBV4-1 CASSLQEGGNQPQHF
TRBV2 CASTEEQLRAFF
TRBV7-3 CASSPGGSGRDTQYF
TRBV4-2 CASSQLITKANTGELFF
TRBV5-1 CASTVSYPGELSDTQYF
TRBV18 CASSPSSVYGYTF
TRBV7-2 CASSLTGPTNEKLFF
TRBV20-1 CSAKRFDTQYF
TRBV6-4 CASSYRLEANEQYF
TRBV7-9 CASSYDGQVGEKLFF
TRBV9 CASSEQGAQYF
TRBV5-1 CASSPEEGYTEAFF
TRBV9 CASSPQGETNTGELFF
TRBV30 CAWSGSAGNTIYF
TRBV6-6 CASIGRSYEQYF
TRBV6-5 CASDSRGRDTQYF
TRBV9 CASSVVADTQYF
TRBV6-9 CASRQTSASSYEQYF
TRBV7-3 CASSFGLAPYNEQFF
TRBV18 CASSTDRGKAEAFF
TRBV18 CASSPLGVANEQYF
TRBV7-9 CASSSDRINNEQFF
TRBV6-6 CASSYSLTGSDQPQHF
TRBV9 CASSVAGVSSGNTIYF
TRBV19 CASRTGEPEPQHF
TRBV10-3 CAISEVAPGELFF
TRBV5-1 CASSLGTSGDFTGELFF
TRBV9 CASSVGSIQETQYF
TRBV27 CASRPPRLGTGELFF
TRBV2 CASRATGGYEQYF
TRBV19 CASSFIGNEQFF
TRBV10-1 CASSESVYNEQFF
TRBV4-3 CASSQGVDEGETQYF
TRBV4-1 CASSQVEGPQETQYF
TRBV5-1 CASSVTGVDTEAFF
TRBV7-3 CASRPQGGAEQFF
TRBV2 CASSEARLGREQYF
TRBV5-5 CASSLADAELGLFF
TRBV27 CASRLAGMRTQYF